This is a list of T cell receptor beta chains from one sample in a study of memory CD4+ T cells and cytomegalovirus serostatus. Sequencing was performed with immunoSEQ multiplex PCR; in TCRdb, only in-frame clones are kept and a portion is missing. The sample yields 25,000 to 30,000 clones, approximately 71% seen once. Sequencing was performed on memory CD4+ T cells from blood. These TCRs come from an adult in good health and CMV-seronegative. The CDR3 runs from the conserved cysteine through the conserved F or W. A D gene is named only where the DNA matches it firmly. Some rows mark clone size as missing; the rest say once, few, many or name a class of expanded clone.

>TRBV10-2|TRBD2|TRBJ2-1|-
TGCGCCAGCAGTGGACTAGCGGAGTACAATGAGCAGTTCTTC
CASSGLAEYNEQFF
>TRBV9|-|TRBJ2-3|-
TGTGCCAGCAGCGAGGGAACCGGGACCCTTGGCACAGATACGCAGTATTTT
CASSEGTGTLGTDTQYF
>TRBV6-5|-|TRBJ1-5|-
TGTGCCAGCAGTTACTCGGCAGGGAAAAATCAGCCCCAGCATTTT
CASSYSAGKNQPQHF
>TRBV7-9|-|TRBJ1-1|medium-sized
TGTGCCAGCAGCTTAGGGATGAACACTGAAGCTTTCTTT
CASSLGMNTEAFF
>TRBV4-1|TRBD1|TRBJ2-1|-
TGCGCCAGCAGTATCGGGACAGGCCTAAATGAGCAGTTCTTC
CASSIGTGLNEQFF
>TRBV19|-|TRBJ1-5|once
TGTGCCAGTAGTGTACGTCTTCAGCCCCAGCATTTT
CASSVRLQPQHF
>TRBV6-1|TRBD2|TRBJ2-1|-
TGTGCCAGCAGTGTGACTAGCGGGACTGAGCAGTTCTTC
CASSVTSGTEQFF
>TRBV7-9|-|TRBJ1-3|-
TGTGCCAGCAGCTTTGAGGGGAACACCATATATTTT
CASSFEGNTIYF
>TRBV10-1|-|TRBJ2-2|once
TGCGCCAGCAGTGTGATTCAGGGGACAAACACCGGGGAGCTGTTTTTT
CASSVIQGTNTGELFF
>TRBV29-1|TRBD1|TRBJ1-4|few
TGCAGCGTGGAGAGTGGGACAGATAATGAAAAACTGTTTTTT
CSVESGTDNEKLFF
>TRBV19|-|TRBJ1-2|-
TGTGCCAGTAGTATCCGACAGAGGTCTAACTATGGCTACACCTTC
CASSIRQRSNYGYTF
>TRBV2|-|TRBJ2-1|-
TGTGCCAGCAGTGAAAAGACACGGAACAATGAGCAGTTCTTC
CASSEKTRNNEQFF
>TRBV2|-|TRBJ2-3|-
TGTGCCAGCAAGGAAACAGGAGATACGCAGTATTTT
CASKETGDTQYF
>TRBV19|TRBD2|TRBJ2-2|-
TGTGCCAGTAGTATAAAGGCTAGCGGCGGGGAGCTGTTTTTT
CASSIKASGGELFF
>TRBV7-2|-|TRBJ1-5|-
TGTGCCAGCAGCTTAGGTCGCAATCAGCCCCAGCATTTT
CASSLGRNQPQHF
>TRBV7-2|TRBD1|TRBJ2-3|-
TGTGCCAGCAGCTCCGGACAGGGCTCAGATACGCAGTATTTT
CASSSGQGSDTQYF
>TRBV10-2|-|TRBJ1-6|-
TGCGCCAGCAGTGAGTCTGGGGGTTCACCCCTCCACTTT
CASSESGGSPLHF